This TCR beta chain emerged from a study of metastatic and nonmetastatic thyroid tumors. Overall study: Repertoire comparison spanned blood and tumor or nodule tissue of malignant and benign thyroid patients.

The entire patient cohort was treatment-naive prior to thyroid surgery. Per the original methods: A papillary thyroid cancer distant-metastasis classifier was built from CDR3 differences across clinicopathological groups. TCRdb called clones again from the PCR reads with MiXCR. The V and J calls and clone size are TCRdb's, not the authors'. The profile shows about 20,000 clones, more than 20% of them singletons. This clone came up many times. The antigen remains unidentified. Points from the study as a whole: As reported, TCR beta diversity in blood and tumor was significantly higher in malignant thyroid tumors than in benign nodules.

The specimen was blood. The clonotype originates from a male donor with papillary thyroid cancer or a benign thyroid nodule (not recorded which). Some clones in this sample may be carry-over from other donors' samples.

CDR3 sequence (DNA): TGTGCCAGCAGTTATCTGACTAGCACAGATACGCAGTATTTT. This translates into CASSYLTSTDTQYF. This sequence joins TRBV6-2 or TRBV6-3 and TRBJ2-3; D is ambiguous. V lost 3 bases, J lost 0 bases, and 7 bases lay in between. The CDR3 covers 14 residues. CDR1 MNHEY and CDR2 SVGEGT come from the germline V gene.